The 12 T cell receptor beta chains presented below share a single source sample, sequenced in a study of blood T cell repertoires in COVID-19. TCRdb's copy holds only in-frame clones and misses some; the assay was immunoSEQ multiplex PCR. Of some 360,000 clones detected, 85% to 90% appear once; the ten largest clones hold 0.85% to 1.3%. Specimen: PBMCs or T cells enriched from blood (not recorded which). All receptors come from a woman under 40 who had been exposed to COVID-19.

The rearrangement joins TRBV6-1 to TRBJ1-2, with TRBD1 identical over 7 bases. The V gene end was trimmed by 1 base and the J gene end by 0 bases; junction bases not matched to a gene: 8. Germline V gene sequence: CDR1 MNHNS, CDR2 SASEGT. The length of the CDR3 is 17 residues. Here the CDR3 reads CASSEGPGQLSNYGYTF. DNA of the CDR3: TGTGCCAGCAGTGAAGGTCCGGGACAGCTTTCTAACTATGGCTACACCTTC.

This rearrangement joins TRBV6-1 to TRBJ1-2; D is perhaps TRBD1 (5 bases). The V and J ends lost 1 base and 4 bases respectively, with 10 bases between them. This CDR3 has 14 amino acids. Germline CDR1 and CDR2: MNHNS and SASEGT. The CDR3 protein is CASSEGGVPYGYTF. CDR3 in DNA: TGTGCCAGCAGTGAAGGGGGGGTGCCCTATGGCTACACCTTC.

The rearrangement joins TRBV6-5 to TRBJ1-2; TRBD1 aligns across 9 bases. Germline lookup yields CDR1 MNHEY and CDR2 SVGAGI. The CDR3 length is 13 residues. J lost 6 bases, V lost 5 bases, and 4 bases had no gene match. In DNA, the CDR3 is TGTGCCAGCAGTATACAGGGGGCTGATGGCTACACCTTC. This codes for CASSIQGADGYTF.

The chain combines TRBV19 with TRBJ1-2; no reliable D call. The CDR3 loop spans 13 amino acids. Per the germline V gene, CDR1 is LNHDA and CDR2 is SQIVND (reference sequence). V shed 4 bases and J shed 0 bases, with 6 bases lying between them. The CDR3 here is CASSTEANYGYTF. For the CDR3, the DNA is TGTGCCAGTAGTACTGAGGCTAACTATGGCTACACCTTC.

V and J are TRBV2 and TRBJ1-5; 7 bases line up with TRBD1. Germline values: CDR1 SNHLY, CDR2 FYNNEI. This CDR3 region has 15 residues. The V segment lost 6 bases and the J segment 3 bases; nucleotides outside the gene matches: 8. The CDR3 bases are TGTGCCAGCAGGGGGGGACAGAGTATCAATCAGCCCCAGCATTTT. Encoded protein: CASRGGQSINQPQHF.

The gene calls are TRBV28 and TRBJ1-1; the D is unclear. The ends were cut back, 5 bases at V and 1 base at J, with 14 bases in the middle. This CDR3 has 15 residues. CDR1 MDHEN and CDR2 SYDVKM come from the germline V gene. In DNA, the CDR3 is TGTGCCAGCAGTCAGGCTCTGCGGGAGAACACTGAAGCTTTCTTT. This sequence encodes CASSQALRENTEAFF.

The chain uses TRBV27 and TRBJ1-4; D might be TRBD1 (6 bases). Germline lookup yields CDR1 MNHEY and CDR2 SMNVEV (reference sequence). V was pared by 7 bases and J by 7 bases, with 19 bases between. The length of the CDR3 is 15 residues. In DNA form, the CDR3 reads TGTGCCAGCAAAGGCAGGGTAGGGGGGGGTGAAAAACTGTTTTTT. Translated, it gives CASKGRVGGGEKLFF.

The V call is TRBV6-5, the J call TRBJ1-3, with 7 bases aligning to TRBD1. The germline V gene has CDR1 MNHEY and CDR2 SVGAGI. V gave up 6 bases and J gave up 5 bases; unmatched junction bases: 7. The CDR3 loop spans 14 amino acids. CDR3 protein: CASRAGTARNTIYF. The CDR3 coding sequence is TGTGCCAGCAGAGCAGGGACAGCGAGAAACACCATATATTTT.

V usage is TRBV5-5 and J usage is TRBJ2-1; TRBD2 matches at 13 bases. With 4 bases clipped from V and 8 bases from J, the junction kept 18 bases outside the gene matches. CDR1 is SGHKS and CDR2 is YYEKEE in the germline V gene (reference sequence). The CDR3 is 19 residues long. The CDR3, as DNA: TGTGCCAGCAGCCCCGGACTAGCGGGAGAGATTGTATACAGGGATGAGCAGTTCTTC. This sequence encodes CASSPGLAGEIVYRDEQFF. Filled out from reference TRBV5-5 and TRBJ2-1, the complete variable domain reads DAGVTQSPTHLIKTRGQQVTLRCSPISGHKSVSWYQQVLGQGPQFIFQYYEKEERGRGNFPDRFSARQFPNYSSELNVNALLLGDSALYLCASSPGLAGEIVYRDEQFFGPGTRLTVL.

J is TRBJ2-3 and V is TRBV28; 10 bases are shared with TRBD1. The CDR3 spans 16 residues. Per the germline V gene, CDR1 is MDHEN and CDR2 is SYDVKM. After removal of 6 bases from V and 6 bases from J, the junction contained 12 bases not matched to a gene. DNA of the CDR3: TGTGCCAGCAGGGAAGCCGGGACAGGGGCGGGGGATACGCAGTATTTT. Protein: CASREAGTGAGDTQYF.

The V gene is TRBV28, the J gene TRBJ1-2, with no clear D. Germline V gives CDR1 MDHEN, CDR2 SYDVKM. V lost 7 bases and J 8 bases, leaving 17 bases between the germline ends. This CDR3 has 13 amino acids. CDR3: CASIPGGLRGYTF. The CDR3 DNA sequence: TGTGCCAGCATCCCGGGTGGGTTGCGGGGCTACACCTTC.

About this clone: This sample also contains other DNA sequences that code for the same CDR3. The genes are TRBV5-1 and TRBJ1-5, with D maybe TRBD1 (6 bases). The CDR3 has 15 amino acids. The germline V and J ends were trimmed by 0 bases and 1 base, with 8 bases remaining between them. Germline-derived CDR1 and CDR2 are SGHRS and YFSETQ. This chain's CDR3 is CASSLAGVSNQPQHF. CDR3 in DNA: TGCGCCAGCAGCTTGGCAGGGGTGAGCAATCAGCCCCAGCATTTT.